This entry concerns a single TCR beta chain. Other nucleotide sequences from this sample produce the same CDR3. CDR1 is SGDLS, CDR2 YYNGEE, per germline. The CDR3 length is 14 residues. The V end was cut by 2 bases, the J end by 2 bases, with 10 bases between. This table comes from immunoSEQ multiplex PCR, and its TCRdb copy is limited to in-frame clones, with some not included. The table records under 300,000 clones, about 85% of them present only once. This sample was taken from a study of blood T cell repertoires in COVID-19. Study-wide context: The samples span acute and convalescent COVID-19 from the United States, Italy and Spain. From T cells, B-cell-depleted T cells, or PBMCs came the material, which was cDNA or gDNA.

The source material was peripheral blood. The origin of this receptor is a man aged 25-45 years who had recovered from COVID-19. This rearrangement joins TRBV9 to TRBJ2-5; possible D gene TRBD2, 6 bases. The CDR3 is CASSVSGGQETQYF. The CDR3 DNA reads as TGTGCCAGCAGCGTCTCCGGGGGTCAAGAGACCCAGTACTTC.